This T cell receptor beta chain is from a study of blood T cell repertoires in COVID-19. Study as a whole: Samples came from the United States, Italy and Spain, spanning acute and convalescent COVID-19.

V lost 4 bases to trimming and J lost 9 bases; unmatched junction nucleotides: 2. The CDR3 is 14 residues long. Germline assignment: CDR1 SGHRS and CDR2 YFSETQ. In the original analysis: Amplification of reference gene primers provided the estimated nucleated cell counts. The protocol was immunoSEQ multiplex PCR, while the TCRdb copy is restricted to in-frame clones and leaves out a portion. V and J calls and clone size are as listed in that table; D and trimming were resolved from the DNA. This sample has some 220,000 clones; around 83% occur once, and the top ten carry 9.7%. This receptor was identified in a man aged 45 to 65 with active or convalescent COVID-19. The chain is built from TRBV5-1 and TRBJ2-1; 15 bases line up with TRBD2. The sequenced material came from peripheral blood. The CDR3 DNA follows: TGCGCCAGCAGCGGGGGACTAGCGGGAGGTGAGCAGTTCTTC. This gives the protein CASSGGLAGGEQFF.